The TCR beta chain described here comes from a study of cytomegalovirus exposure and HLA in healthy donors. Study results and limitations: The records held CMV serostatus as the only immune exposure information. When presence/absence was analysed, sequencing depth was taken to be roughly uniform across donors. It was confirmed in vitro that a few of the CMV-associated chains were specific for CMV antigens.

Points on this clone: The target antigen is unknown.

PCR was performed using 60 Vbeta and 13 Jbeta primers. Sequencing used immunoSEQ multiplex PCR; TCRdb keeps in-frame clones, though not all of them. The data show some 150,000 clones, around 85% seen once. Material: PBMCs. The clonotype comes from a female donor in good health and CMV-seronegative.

The CDR3 sequence: CASSPGLAGGLEQFF. CDR3 DNA sequence: TGTGCCAGCAGCCCGGGGCTAGCGGGAGGATTAGAGCAGTTCTTC. The rearrangement joins TRBV13 to TRBJ2-1, with TRBD2 identical over 11 bases. With 5 bases clipped from V and 10 bases from J, the junction kept 10 bases outside the gene matches. Germline V gene lookup returns CDR1 PRHDT and CDR2 FYEKMQ (reference sequence). The CDR3 runs to 15 residues.